Detailed here is one TCR beta chain. What it recognizes is unknown. The entry originates in a study of human thymus T cells. Findings and limits, study-wide: Thymic and blood repertoires appeared to display a bias in their usage of V and J genes.

The junction had 15 bases not matched to a gene; V was cut back by 6 bases and J by 6 bases. The germline V gene has CDR1 KGHSY and CDR2 FQNENV. The CDR3 sequence is 16 residues long. Resections were taken during corrective heart surgery, and the thymus tissue came from these. The data were produced by immunoSEQ multiplex PCR, yet TCRdb's version contains in-frame clones alone and is incomplete. The sample lists around 130,000 clones, around 94% occurring once. V gene TRBV16 combines with J gene TRBJ1-1; 8 nucleotides align to TRBD1. Sequenced sample: thymus tissue. This receptor was obtained from a boy under two years old with a congenital heart defect but otherwise immunologically healthy. CDR3 DNA sequence: TGTGCCAGCAGGCTAAGGGACAGGATCCAGCGCGCTGAAGCTTTCTTT. Residues: CASRLRDRIQRAEAFF.